This T cell receptor beta chain was sequenced for a study of vaccination effects on CD4 cells after COVID-19. A word on this clone: Its antigen is unknown.

The CDR3 has 14 amino acids. Germline CDR1 GTSNPN, CDR2 SVGIG (reference sequence). Trimming removed 0 bases from V and 0 bases from J, with 8 bases in between. Here immunoSEQ multiplex PCR was the method, and the copy in TCRdb shows in-frame clones only, minus some. In the table there are under 80,000 clones, over 65% of which are singletons. Using viral peptide pools, the ViraFEST assay grew out antigen-specific CD4+ T cells prior to sequencing. The culture ran for around 10 days before CD4+ T cells were isolated. The person's infection with SARS-CoV-2, confirmed by PCR, took place between March and December 2020.

The receptor was derived from a human donor who had a prior SARS-CoV-2 infection. This specimen was CD4+ T cells from PBMCs cultured with HIV peptides, taken before COVID-19 vaccination. This sample's subset: HIV-1 Nef peptide pool negative control/reference culture. J is TRBJ1-2 and V is TRBV30; D not resolved. In nucleotides, the CDR3 is TGTGCCTGGAGTGTGTTCGGGCCTAACTATGGCTACACCTTC. Its translation is CAWSVFGPNYGYTF.